This passage covers 25 T cell receptor beta chains from one sample sequenced in a study of OX40 agonist ivuxolimab in advanced cancers. Profiling relied on immunoSEQ multiplex PCR, and the TCRdb table lists in-frame clones only, not all of them. Here the sample spans 69,000 or so clones, about four fifths being singletons. The sequenced sample was CD4+ or CD8+ T cells sorted from blood, obtained in a trial of the OX40 agonist ivuxolimab. Receptors were obtained from an adult with an advanced solid tumor such as melanoma, head and neck, liver or kidney cancer.

The rearrangement joins TRBV19 to TRBJ2-5; 10 bases match TRBD1. The V segment lost 3 bases and the J segment 4 bases; nucleotides outside the gene matches: 8. CDR3 size: 16 residues. CDR1 and CDR2 from the germline V gene are LNHDA and SQIVND (reference sequence). This CDR3 is CASSIFRQGAGETQYF. Written as DNA, the CDR3 is TGTGCCAGTAGTATTTTTCGACAGGGGGCAGGAGAGACCCAGTACTTC.

This sequence joins TRBV5-1 and TRBJ2-6, with unresolved D. Trimming left V 3 bases short and J 4 bases short, with 8 bases between. Germline V gene sequence: CDR1 SGHRS, CDR2 YFSETQ. The CDR3 length is 14 residues. CDR3 region: CASSSNAGANVLTF. The DNA for the CDR3 is TGCGCCAGCAGCTCTAACGCCGGGGCCAACGTCCTGACTTTC.

The genes are TRBV4-2 and TRBJ1-1; D may be TRBD1 (5 bases). This CDR3 is built from 14 residues. Trimming removed 1 base from V and 1 base from J, with 7 bases in between. Germline V gene lookup returns CDR1 LGHNA and CDR2 YNFKEQ. The CDR3 coding sequence is TGTGCCAGCAGCCAAGGTAGGGGGAACACTGAAGCTTTCTTT. Protein product: CASSQGRGNTEAFF.

The chain combines TRBV6-1 with TRBJ2-5; 12 bases align to TRBD1. The junction had 17 bases not matched to a gene; V was cut back by 7 bases and J by 5 bases. There are 18 residues in the CDR3. CDR1 is MNHNS, CDR2 SASEGT, per germline. CDR3: CASTQAAGQGAPRETQYF. DNA of the CDR3: TGTGCCAGCACTCAAGCGGCGGGACAGGGGGCGCCCCGGGAGACCCAGTACTTC.

The CDR3 DNA follows: TGCAGCGTGTCGACAGCCTCGAGTGCCAACGTCCTGACTTTC. This codes for CSVSTASSANVLTF. The V gene is TRBV29-1, the J gene TRBJ2-6; maybe TRBD1 (5 bases). V lost 6 bases, J lost 7 bases, and 16 bases lay in between. The CDR3 is made up of 14 amino acids. Germline-derived CDR1 and CDR2 are SQVTM and ANQGSEA.

V usage is TRBV11-2 and J usage is TRBJ1-1; D not certain. The CDR3 sequence is 13 residues long. V dropped 2 bases and J dropped 1 base, with 5 bases sitting between them. From germline, CDR1 is SGHAT and CDR2 FQNNGV. The CDR3 DNA reads as TGTGCCAGCAGCTTATGGGGGAACACTGAAGCTTTCTTT. It codes for CASSLWGNTEAFF.

The CDR3 DNA is TGTGCCAGCAGCGTAGCCGGGCCCCAGGCCCCCAATGAGCAGTTCTTC. It translates to CASSVAGPQAPNEQFF. V gene TRBV9 combines with J gene TRBJ2-1, with D unresolved. This CDR3 spans 16 amino acids. Germline V lookup: CDR1 SGDLS, CDR2 YYNGEE. V was cut by 0 bases and J by 6 bases, with 16 bases left in between.

The chain is built from TRBV13 and TRBJ2-7, with 10 bases aligning to TRBD2. Per germline, CDR1 PRHDT and CDR2 FYEKMQ (reference sequence). V trimming: 5 bases; J trimming: 1 base; junction bases outside the gene matches: 20. This CDR3 has 20 residues. The CDR3 DNA is TGTGCCAGCAGCCCCCCCGTCCTCCCTATAGCGGGGGGACCTTCCTACGAGCAGTACTTC. Translation gives CASSPPVLPIAGGPSYEQYF.

V and J are TRBV29-1 and TRBJ1-1, with 9 bases matching TRBD1. Germline V gene sequence: CDR1 SQVTM, CDR2 ANQGSEA. Trimming cost V 0 bases and J 6 bases; bases outside gene matches: 2. CDR3 length: 13 residues. The CDR3 DNA reads TGCAGCGTTGAAGAGGGGACAGGGTCTGAAGCTTTCTTT. It codes for CSVEEGTGSEAFF. Variable domain in full (rest from reference TRBV29-1 and TRBJ1-1): SAVISQKPSRDICQRGTSLTIQCQVDSQVTMMFWYRQQPGQSLTLIATANQGSEATYESGFVIDKFPISRPNLTFSTLTVSNMSPEDSSIYLCSVEEGTGSEAFFGQGTRLTVV.

The chain combines TRBV9 with TRBJ2-3, with unresolved D. The CDR3 sequence is 16 residues long. V was trimmed by 0 bases and J by 0 bases, leaving 11 bases between them. The germline gives CDR1 SGDLS, CDR2 YYNGEE. The CDR3 sequence is CASSVANPASTDTQYF. CDR3 DNA: TGTGCCAGCAGCGTAGCTAACCCGGCTAGCACAGATACGCAGTATTTT. The entire variable domain, with the rest obtained from reference TRBV9 and TRBJ2-3, is as follows: DSGVTQTPKHLITATGQRVTLRCSPRSGDLSVYWYQQSLDQGLQFLIQYYNGEERAKGNILERFSAQQFPDLHSELNLSSLELGDSALYFCASSVANPASTDTQYFGPGTRLTVL.

The rearrangement uses TRBV4-1 and TRBJ1-2; D uncertain. Deletions cut 0 bases from V and 8 bases from J, with 10 bases between. The CDR3 totals 13 residues. The V gene's germline CDR1 is MGHRA and CDR2 YSYEKL. The DNA for the CDR3 is TGCGCCAGCAGCCAAGATGGACGGCGGGGCTACACCTTC. Translation: CASSQDGRRGYTF.

This clone has a handful of counts. V is TRBV28 and J is TRBJ1-2, with TRBD1 matching 7 bases. CDR3 length: 15 residues. Losses at the gene ends were 5 bases for V and 4 bases for J; bases not matched to a gene: 10. Germline-derived CDR1 and CDR2 are MDHEN and SYDVKM. The CDR3 loop reads CASSPQGTAVYGYTF. Written as DNA, the CDR3 is TGTGCCAGCAGTCCTCAAGGGACAGCAGTCTATGGCTACACCTTC.

V usage is TRBV4-3 and J usage is TRBJ1-4; maybe TRBD1 (5 bases). Per the germline V gene, CDR1 is LGHNA and CDR2 is YSLEER. V lost 0 bases and J 7 bases, leaving 18 bases between the germline ends. The CDR3 totals 17 residues. The CDR3 loop reads CASSQDLGAGVGEKLFF. In DNA form, the CDR3 reads TGCGCCAGCAGCCAAGATCTAGGGGCGGGAGTAGGTGAAAAACTGTTTTTT.

This clone occurred a few times. The chain links TRBV18 to TRBJ2-5, with D perhaps matching TRBD2 (5 bases). The CDR3 is 17 amino acids. Germline values: CDR1 KGHSH, CDR2 LQKENI. V gave up 4 bases and J gave up 5 bases, with 23 bases separating them. CDR3 DNA: TGTGCCAGCTCACGAACCGGACGGGGAAATAGTTGGGAGACCCAGTACTTC. This translates into CASSRTGRGNSWETQYF.

V usage is TRBV19 and J usage is TRBJ1-5; D is possibly TRBD1 (5 bases). The CDR3 extends over 14 amino acids. V gave up 5 bases and J gave up 6 bases, with 14 bases separating them. The germline V gene has CDR1 LNHDA and CDR2 SQIVND (reference sequence). The chain's CDR3 is CASSLRSGTQPQHF. CDR3 sequence (DNA): TGTGCCAGTAGTCTCCGTAGTGGGACTCAGCCCCAGCATTTT. Looking up the rest from reference TRBV19 and TRBJ1-5 gives the full variable domain: DGGITQSPKYLFRKEGQNVTLSCEQNLNHDAMYWYRQDPGQGLRLIYYSQIVNDFQKGDIAEGYSVSREKKESFPLTVTSAQKNPTAFYLCASSLRSGTQPQHFGDGTRLSIL.

V gene TRBV11-2 combines with J gene TRBJ1-5, with D possibly matching TRBD1 (5 bases). V lost 2 bases and J lost 0, with 8 bases in between. The length of the CDR3 is 15 residues. From germline, CDR1 is SGHAT and CDR2 FQNNGV. DNA for the CDR3: TGTGCCAGCAGCTTAAGGCAGGGTAGCAATCAGCCCCAGCATTTT. Protein: CASSLRQGSNQPQHF.

The V call is TRBV5-4, the J call TRBJ2-7; 8 bases are shared with TRBD2. V shed 4 bases, J shed 3 bases, and the junction held 6 bases outside the gene matches. Germline V gene lookup returns CDR1 SGHNT and CDR2 YYREEE (reference sequence). The CDR3 runs 14 residues. CDR3: CASSQSGSHYEQYF. In DNA form, the CDR3 reads TGTGCCAGCAGCCAGAGCGGGAGCCACTACGAGCAGTACTTC.

The rearrangement uses TRBV21-1 and TRBJ2-2; the table calls TRBD1, which could not be checked here. TRBV21-1 is a pseudogene segment. The CDR3 consists of 16 residues. CDR3 in amino acids: CASSIRGRGPTGELFF. The CDR3 DNA reads TGTGCCAGCAGCATCAGGGGGCGCGGACCCACCGGGGAGCTGTTTTTT.

V and J are TRBV11-2 and TRBJ1-5; 8 bases are a match to TRBD1. The CDR3 runs to 13 residues. Germline V gene lookup returns CDR1 SGHAT and CDR2 FQNNGV. Trimming at V came to 5 bases and at J to 6 bases, leaving 3 bases not matched to a gene. CDR3 residues: CASSQGAGQPQHF. The CDR3 bases are TGTGCCAGCAGCCAGGGGGCCGGTCAGCCCCAGCATTTT.

The chain combines TRBV5-1 with TRBJ2-6; tentative D call: TRBD1 (6 bases). V lost 4 bases and J lost 1, with 15 bases in between. There are 17 residues in the CDR3. Germline V lookup: CDR1 SGHRS, CDR2 YFSETQ. Here the CDR3 reads CASSQFLGGSGANVLTF. CDR3 nucleotide sequence: TGCGCCAGCAGCCAATTCCTAGGGGGATCTGGGGCCAACGTCCTGACTTTC.

This sequence joins TRBV6-1 and TRBJ2-7; D ambiguous. Trimming took off 8 bases at V and 0 bases at J, with 14 bases between the two ends. The CDR3 is 14 residues long. Germline V gene data show CDR1 as MNHNS and CDR2 as SASEGT. DNA of the CDR3: TGTGCCAGCGTCCCTGGGCTGAGCTCCTACGAGCAGTACTTC. Translation gives CASVPGLSSYEQYF.

The chain links TRBV2 to TRBJ2-7; tentatively, D is TRBD1 (6 bases). Germline values: CDR1 SNHLY, CDR2 FYNNEI. CDR3 length equals 13 residues. V was shortened by 10 bases and J by 0 bases, with 13 bases between the two germline ends. Here the CDR3 DNA reads TGTGCCACCTCGGACAGATTCTCCTACGAGCAGTACTTC. Translation gives CATSDRFSYEQYF.

This chain uses TRBV5-4 with TRBJ2-1; 7 bases fit TRBD1. Unmatched junction bases numbered 6, after V lost 5 bases and J lost 4 bases. The germline gives CDR1 SGHNT, CDR2 YYREEE (reference sequence). This CDR3 is 14 amino acids long. This chain's CDR3 is CASSSGTVYNEQFF. The CDR3 region has the DNA TGTGCCAGCAGTTCCGGGACAGTTTACAATGAGCAGTTCTTC.

The V call is TRBV29-1, the J call TRBJ2-5; a weak D match, TRBD1 (6 bases). The CDR3 contains 12 residues. V was trimmed by 4 bases and J by 4 bases, leaving 10 bases between them. Germline-derived CDR1 and CDR2 are SQVTM and ANQGSEA. CDR3 in DNA: TGCAGCGTTGCTCCAGGGGTAGAGACCCAGTACTTC. It translates to CSVAPGVETQYF. The full variable domain, completed using reference TRBV29-1 and TRBJ2-5, is SAVISQKPSRDICQRGTSLTIQCQVDSQVTMMFWYRQQPGQSLTLIATANQGSEATYESGFVIDKFPISRPNLTFSTLTVSNMSPEDSSIYLCSVAPGVETQYFGPGTRLLVL.

This clone was seen a few times. This chain links TRBV6-5 with TRBJ1-6, with TRBD1 as a possible D gene (5 bases). There are 15 residues in the CDR3. Germline lookup yields CDR1 MNHEY and CDR2 SVGAGI. V was trimmed by 0 bases and J by 10 bases, leaving 13 bases between them. The CDR3 DNA reads as TGTGCCAGCAGTTACTCGGCCAGGGATGGATCACCCCTCCACTTT. The encoded protein is CASSYSARDGSPLHF.